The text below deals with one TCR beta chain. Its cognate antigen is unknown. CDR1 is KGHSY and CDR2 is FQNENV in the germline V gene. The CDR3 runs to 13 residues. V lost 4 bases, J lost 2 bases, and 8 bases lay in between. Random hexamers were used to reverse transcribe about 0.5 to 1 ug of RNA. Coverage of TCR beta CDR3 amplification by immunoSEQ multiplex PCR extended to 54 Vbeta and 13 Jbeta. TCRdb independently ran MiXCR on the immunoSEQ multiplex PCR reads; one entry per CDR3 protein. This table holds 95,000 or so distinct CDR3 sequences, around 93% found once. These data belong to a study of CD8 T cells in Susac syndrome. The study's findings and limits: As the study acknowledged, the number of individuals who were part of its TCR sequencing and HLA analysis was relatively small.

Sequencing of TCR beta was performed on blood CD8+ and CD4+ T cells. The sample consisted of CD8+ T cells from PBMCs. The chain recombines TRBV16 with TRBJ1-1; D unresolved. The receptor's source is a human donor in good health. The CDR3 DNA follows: TGTGCCAGCAGCCCCTGGACTAACACTGAAGCTTTCTTT. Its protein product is CASSPWTNTEAFF.